This T cell receptor beta chain was sequenced for a study of technical replicates of blood from several donors. Clones were read by immunoSEQ multiplex PCR, and TCRdb kept only the in-frame ones, dropping some. This sample yields fewer than 45,000 clones, of which about 96% are seen a single time; 0.35% to 0.4% belongs to the top ten. Germline V gene data show CDR1 as SQVTM and CDR2 as ANQGSEA. There are 13 residues in the CDR3. Trimming stripped 3 bases from V and 0 bases from J, with 7 bases between. This TCR was sampled from a human donor in good health. This chain joins TRBV29-1 and TRBJ2-3; D unresolved. Sample: T cells isolated from PBMCs. This chain's CDR3 is CSVDGQSTDTQYF. CDR3 sequence (DNA): TGCAGCGTTGATGGCCAGAGCACAGATACGCAGTATTTT.